The rows below give T cell receptor beta chains drawn from one sample of a study of T cell repertoires in cytomegalovirus infection. TCRdb recomputed calls from the reads with MiXCR, one row per CDR3 protein. The repertoire holds approximately 180,000 distinct CDR3 sequences, with about a tenth as singletons. Material for sequencing was PBMCs. Receptors were obtained from a human donor in good health (CMV status not recorded). Some clones in this sample may be carry-over from other donors' samples. Each CDR3 is given with its conserved first and last residue. D genes are given only for firm matches. Rows give clone size only sometimes, using once, few, many, or a class for an expanded clone.

TRBJ2-1	TRBD2	TRBV20-1	many	TGCAGTGCTAGAGTACCGGGACTAGCGGGGGGGCCGATATACAATGAGCAGTTCTTC	CSARVPGLAGGPIYNEQFF
TRBJ1-2	TRBD1	TRBV5-6	many	TGTGCCAGCAGTCAAACAGGGGGCGCTTTTGGAGGCTACACCTTC	CASSQTGGAFGGYTF
TRBJ2-5	.	TRBV11-2	many	TGTGCCAGCAGCTTAGATCTGGGAGGAGAGACCCAGTACTTC	CASSLDLGGETQYF
TRBJ2-1	.	TRBV20-1	few	TGCAGTGCCCAGGGGCCCCTCGGGGATGAGCAGTTCTTC	CSAQGPLGDEQFF
TRBJ2-1	TRBD2	TRBV7-2	many	TGTGCCAGCAGCTTAGTTGCGGGAGGCTTCAGGGGTCGGAATGAGCAGTTCTTC	CASSLVAGGFRGRNEQFF
TRBJ2-3	TRBD2	TRBV28	.	TGTGCCAGCAGTTTCCCGGGGACTAGCGGGAGATTTCTCGCTTCCACAGATACGCAGTATTTT	CASSFPGTSGRFLASTDTQYF
TRBJ2-1	TRBD1	TRBV7-3	few	TGTGCCAGCAGCCCCGGGACAGGGATGAAGTATGAGCAGTTCTTC	CASSPGTGMKYEQFF
TRBJ2-1	.	TRBV7-2	many	TGTGCCAGCAGCTTAGTATTGGGGATTGCTTACAATGAGCAGTTCTTC	CASSLVLGIAYNEQFF
TRBJ2-4	.	TRBV28	many	TGTGCCAGCAGACCACCCGTGACCAAAAACATTCAGTACTTC	CASRPPVTKNIQYF
TRBJ2-5	.	TRBV10-3	many	TGTGCCTCTAGTGGGGGGTTCCAAGAGACCCAGTACTTC	CASSGGFQETQYF
TRBJ2-1	TRBD1	TRBV24-1	few	TGTGCCACCAGTGAACCGGGACAGGGTTACAATGAGCAGTTCTTC	CATSEPGQGYNEQFF
TRBJ2-3	TRBD1	TRBV5-4	.	TGTGCCAGCAGCTTGGGTGGGACAGGGGGAGATACGCAGTATTTT	CASSLGGTGGDTQYF
TRBJ1-2	.	TRBV23-1	.	TGCGCCACCGGAGGTGTGGAGGGGCTTAGTGGCTACACCTTC	CATGGVEGLSGYTF
TRBJ2-5	TRBD2	TRBV11-1	many	TGTGCCAGCAGCTTTGTGGGTAGCGGGAGGGCCTGGGAGACCCAGTACTTC	CASSFVGSGRAWETQYF
TRBJ2-1	.	TRBV7-2	.	TGTGCCAGCAGCTTAGGAAGTTCTAGCGCACATAATTTTAACAACGAGCAGTTCTTC	CASSLGSSSAHNFNNEQFF
TRBJ2-7	.	TRBV7-2	.	TGTGCCAGCAGTTTGATGGGCGGGGGCCCATTCCTCTCCGAGCAGTACTTC	CASSLMGGGPFLSEQYF
TRBJ2-1	TRBD2	TRBV7-9	many	TGTGCCAGCAGCTCTAGCGGGAATGAGCAGTTCTTC	CASSSSGNEQFF
TRBJ1-1	.	TRBV7-2	many	TGTGCCAGCAGCTTAGGGCGGCTTGGCGGCACTGAAGCTTTCTTT	CASSLGRLGGTEAFF
TRBJ1-1	TRBD1	TRBV5-6	many	TGTGCCAGCAGCTGGACTAGACAGGGGTTCCCTGAAGCTTTCTTT	CASSWTRQGFPEAFF
TRBJ1-5	.	TRBV7-2	medium-sized	TGTGCCAGCAGCTCGTCGGGTGGTGGCAATCAGCCCCAGCATTTT	CASSSSGGGNQPQHF
TRBJ2-5	TRBD1	TRBV7-8	many	TGTGCCAGCAGCTTAGGACAGGGAAGCAAAGAGACCCAGTACTTC	CASSLGQGSKETQYF
TRBJ1-2	TRBD1	TRBV27	many	TGTGCCAGCAGCCCCACAGGGGGCGGTGGCTACACCTTC	CASSPTGGGGYTF
TRBJ2-1	.	TRBV27	few	TGTGCCACCCGGACAGCACTATACAATGAGCAGTTCTTC	CATRTALYNEQFF
TRBJ1-2	TRBD1	TRBV19	many	TGTGCCAGTGTCCGGGACAGGATCGGCGGCTACACCTTC	CASVRDRIGGYTF
TRBJ2-4	.	TRBV7-2	many	TGTGCCAGCAGCTTAGATCCACTAGCCAAAAACATTCAGTACTTC	CASSLDPLAKNIQYF
TRBJ1-2	.	TRBV5-6	.	TGTGCCAGCAGCTTCCCACAGGGAGACGGCTACACCTTC	CASSFPQGDGYTF
TRBJ1-2	TRBD1	TRBV7-2	many	TGTGCCAGCAGCTTCGCCCCCGGGACAGGGGGCGAGGGCTATGGCTACACCTTC	CASSFAPGTGGEGYGYTF
TRBJ1-1	.	TRBV7-8	many	TGTGCCAGCAGCCTAGCAGGGCGGGGGAACACTGAAGCTTTCTTT	CASSLAGRGNTEAFF
TRBJ1-1	.	TRBV7-9	.	TGTGCCAGCAGCGAAGTTGAGAGCGCTGAAGCTTTCTTT	CASSEVESAEAFF
TRBJ2-3	TRBD2	TRBV28	many	TGTGCCAGCAGTTTATCCCTGGCTAGCGGGGGCCTCACAGATACGCAGTATTTT	CASSLSLASGGLTDTQYF
TRBJ1-4	.	TRBV20-1	many	TGCAGTGCGGACGGACGAGGCTTTAATGAAAAACTGTTTTTT	CSADGRGFNEKLFF
TRBJ2-7	.	TRBV4-3	few	TGCGCCAGCAGCCAAGAAGTGGAGACCTACGAGCAGTACTTC	CASSQEVETYEQYF
TRBJ2-1	.	TRBV7-2	many	TGTGCCAGCAGCCCCACCTTCTTACAGGGCAGCGAGCAGTTCTTC	CASSPTFLQGSEQFF
TRBJ2-1	TRBD1	TRBV14	few	TGTGCCAGCAGCCGGGACAGTTTTGAGCAGTTCTTC	CASSRDSFEQFF